This is a list of T cell receptor beta chains from one sample in a study of post-analysis software for immune sequencing data. TCRdb fed the PCR reads into MiXCR, producing one record per CDR3 protein. The table shows 800,000 to 950,000 distinct CDR3 sequences, with about 50% occurring only once. Sample: blood. These receptors were taken from a girl between 5 and 17 years old with multiple sclerosis. Both conserved end residues are part of each CDR3. Each record gives: D gene, J gene, clone size, V gene, CDR3 protein, CDR3 DNA. A D gene is named only where the DNA matches it firmly. Clone size is not always given. Where it is, it says once, few, many or a class for expanded clones.

>TRBD1|TRBJ1-1|few|TRBV5-1
CASSSTYRGRDTEAFF
TGCGCCAGCAGCTCAACCTACAGGGGGCGGGACACTGAAGCTTTCTTT
>TRBD1|TRBJ2-7|-|TRBV18
CASSTGQTHLEQYF
TGTGCCAGCTCAACGGGACAGACACACCTCGAGCAGTACTTC
>-|TRBJ2-1|-|TRBV24-1
CATSDRDRGPNEQFF
TGTGCCACCAGTGATAGGGACCGGGGACCCAATGAGCAGTTCTTC
>-|TRBJ1-5|-|TRBV30
CAADEGNQPQHF
TGTGCCGCGGACGAGGGAAATCAGCCCCAGCATTTT
>-|TRBJ2-3|few|TRBV10-1
CASSESNNRDPFTDTQYF
TGCGCCAGCAGTGAGTCGAACAACCGGGATCCCTTCACAGATACGCAGTATTTT
>TRBD1|TRBJ2-1|-|TRBV12-3/TRBV12-4
CASRDRGADRKQFF
TGTGCCAGCAGGGACAGGGGGGCCGATAGGAAGCAGTTCTTC
>TRBD2|TRBJ2-1|-|TRBV24-1
CATSGTSGRRYNEQFF
TGTGCCACCAGTGGAACTAGCGGGAGGAGGTACAATGAGCAGTTCTTC
>-|TRBJ1-2|once|TRBV19
CASNGRDNYGYTF
TGTGCTAGTAACGGCAGGGATAACTATGGCTACACCTTC
>TRBD2|TRBJ2-1|-|TRBV7-3
CASSLMGRSGSLYNEQFF
TGTGCCAGCAGCTTAATGGGTCGTAGCGGGAGTCTCTACAATGAGCAGTTCTTC
>-|TRBJ1-1|-|TRBV29-1
CSVGGRGYTEAFF
TGCAGCGTTGGGGGTAGGGGTTATACTGAAGCTTTCTTT
>-|TRBJ2-3|once|TRBV5-1
CAGSFGLLVGTDTQYF
TGCGCCGGCAGCTTTGGCCTATTAGTAGGCACAGACACGCAGTATTTT
>-|TRBJ1-1|-|TRBV5-1
CASSFGAGVMNTEAFF
TGCGCCAGCAGCTTCGGGGCAGGGGTCATGAACACTGAAGCTTTCTTT
>-|TRBJ1-2|-|TRBV10-3
CAIVDVDYGYTF
TGTGCCATTGTGGACGTCGACTATGGCTACACCTTC
>-|TRBJ2-7|-|TRBV5-1
CASSEGPMGYEQYF
TGCGCCAGCAGCGAGGGACCCATGGGCTACGAGCAGTACTTC
>TRBD1|TRBJ2-7|-|TRBV29-1
CSVERLGQGDSYEQYF
TGCAGCGTTGAACGTTTGGGACAGGGGGACTCCTACGAGCAGTACTTC
>-|TRBJ2-7|-|TRBV12-3/TRBV12-4
CASTRAGRTDYEQYF
TGTGCCAGCACCCGTGCGGGCAGGACAGACTACGAGCAGTACTTC
>-|TRBJ2-1|-|TRBV2
CASMGGREQFF
TGTGCCAGCATGGGGGGCCGTGAGCAGTTCTTC
>-|TRBJ1-6|once|TRBV5-6
CASSLRSVGNSPLHF
TGTGCCAGCAGCTTGCGTAGCGTCGGCAATTCACCCCTCCACTTT
>-|TRBJ2-7|-|TRBV27
CASSPGAGGTYEQYF
TGTGCCAGCAGCCCCGGGGCAGGGGGGACCTACGAGCAGTACTTC
>-|TRBJ2-6|-|TRBV6-5
CASRGRTDSGANVLTF
TGTGCCAGCAGGGGACGGACCGACTCTGGGGCCAACGTCCTGACTTTC
>TRBD2|TRBJ2-7|-|TRBV29-1
CSVVKRESSYEQYF
TGCAGCGTTGTTAAGCGGGAGAGCTCCTACGAGCAGTACTTC
>-|TRBJ1-1|-|TRBV20-1
CSAGEGVNTEAFF
TGCAGTGCAGGGGAAGGGGTGAACACTGAAGCTTTCTTT
>TRBD2|TRBJ2-7|-|TRBV20-1
CSARDSRTSGGREQYF
TGCAGTGCTAGAGATAGTAGAACTAGCGGGGGCCGTGAGCAGTACTTC
>TRBD2|TRBJ2-5|-|TRBV2
CASSESLAGEETQYF
TGTGCCAGCAGTGAGTCTCTAGCGGGAGAAGAGACCCAGTACTTC
>-|TRBJ1-1|-|TRBV29-1
CSVAGQPNTEAFF
TGCAGCGTTGCTGGACAACCGAACACTGAAGCTTTCTTT
>TRBD1|TRBJ2-7|-|TRBV6-5
CASSRQGRAYEQYF
TGTGCCAGCAGCCGACAGGGGCGGGCCTACGAGCAGTACTTC
>TRBD2|TRBJ2-3|-|TRBV12-3/TRBV12-4
CAGSLGLAGATDTQYF
TGTGCCGGCAGTTTAGGCCTAGCGGGGGCGACAGATACGCAGTATTTT
>TRBD2|TRBJ2-3|-|TRBV2
CASPSGTTDTQYF
TGTGCCAGCCCTAGCGGAACCACAGATACGCAGTATTTT
>-|TRBJ1-1|-|TRBV7-9
CASSLDNRNTEAFF
TGTGCCAGCAGCTTAGACAACCGGAACACTGAAGCTTTCTTT
>TRBD1|TRBJ2-7|-|TRBV3-1
CASSPSIGTGLYEQYF
TGTGCCAGCAGCCCGTCCATAGGGACAGGGCTCTACGAGCAGTACTTC
>TRBD1|TRBJ2-7|few|TRBV7-9
CALGQGIDEQYF
TGTGCCCTCGGACAGGGGATTGACGAGCAGTACTTC
>-|TRBJ2-5|few|TRBV7-7
CASSSGTFRKETQYF
TGTGCTAGCAGCTCAGGGACTTTTCGAAAAGAGACCCAGTACTTC
>-|TRBJ1-2|few|TRBV20-1
CSAGQGSGYTF
TGCAGTGCTGGCCAGGGGAGCGGCTACACCTTC
>-|TRBJ2-1|-|TRBV14
CASSHAPLRTLYNEQFF
TGTGCCAGCAGCCACGCCCCACTGCGGACCCTGTACAATGAGCAGTTCTTC
>-|TRBJ2-3|-|TRBV29-1
CSVERARTDTQYF
TGCAGCGTTGAACGGGCCCGCACAGATACGCAGTATTTT
>-|TRBJ1-2|few|TRBV6-5
CASSLRQYYGYTF
TGTGCCAGCAGCCTTAGACAGTACTATGGCTACACCTTC
>-|TRBJ2-3|-|TRBV7-7
CASSFSGRTDTQYF
TGTGCTAGCAGCTTCTCAGGGCGCACAGATACGCAGTATTTT
>-|TRBJ2-6|-|TRBV20-1
CSASRSSRGSGANVLTF
TGCAGTGCTTCTCGGTCTAGCCGGGGGTCTGGGGCCAACGTCCTGACTTTC
>-|TRBJ1-1|few|TRBV7-6
CASSRGGAGDTEAFF
TGTGCCAGCAGCCGAGGCGGGGCCGGGGACACTGAAGCTTTCTTT
>TRBD2|TRBJ2-5|-|TRBV3-1
CASSQWGGGVAGAKETQYF
TGTGCCAGCAGCCAATGGGGAGGTGGAGTAGCGGGAGCCAAAGAGACCCAGTACTTC